This passage covers 16 T cell receptor beta chains from one sample sequenced in a study of human T cells and chemical hapten exposure. Time point specified: pre-sensitization, week 0. As to treatment: therapeutic diphenylcyclopropenone sensitization with weekly scalp DPC. TCRdb redid the calling of the RACE reads with MiXCR, one entry per CDR3 protein. Of around 330,000 distinct CDR3 sequences listed, 4.5% to 5.5% are singletons. Sample: whole blood, taken in connection with sensitization to the hapten diphenylcyclopropenone (DPC). The receptors stem from a woman under 30 with alopecia areata. Some clones in this sample may be carry-over from other donors' samples.

This clonotype turned up a few times. J is TRBJ2-1 and V is TRBV28, with 9 bases aligning to TRBD1. This CDR3 spans 14 amino acids. Germline CDR1 and CDR2: MDHEN and SYDVKM. Trimming cost V 0 bases and J 8 bases; bases outside gene matches: 2. The CDR3 sequence is CASSLWGQGYEQFF. The CDR3 coding sequence is TGTGCCAGCAGTTTATGGGGACAGGGCTATGAGCAGTTCTTC. Drawing the rest from reference TRBV28 and TRBJ2-1, the complete variable domain is DVKVTQSSRYLVKRTGEKVFLECVQDMDHENMFWYRQDPGLGLRLIYFSYDVKMKEKGDIPEGYSVSREKKERFSLILESASTNQTSMYLCASSLWGQGYEQFFGPGTRLTVL.

This clonotype appeared a few times. The rearrangement uses TRBV29-1 and TRBJ2-1; the match to TRBD1 covers 7 bases. J was trimmed by 1 base and V by 2 bases; bases with no gene match: 14. CDR3 length: 18 residues. From germline, CDR1 is SQVTM and CDR2 ANQGSEA. Here the CDR3 reads CSVENDRENYFSYNEQFF. As DNA, the CDR3 is TGCAGCGTTGAAAACGACAGGGAGAACTATTTTTCCTACAATGAGCAGTTCTTC.

This clonotype was counted at least ten times. The rearrangement joins TRBV24-1 to TRBJ2-5, with D maybe TRBD1 (6 bases). The germline V and J ends were trimmed by 5 bases and 5 bases, with 17 bases remaining between them. CDR3 length: 15 amino acids. Per the germline V gene, CDR1 is KGHDR and CDR2 is SFDVKD. The CDR3, as DNA: TGTGCCACCAGTGCCAGGGGCGACGTCTCGGAGACCCAGTACTTC. It encodes CATSARGDVSETQYF.

CDR3 sequence reads: CASGTGEKVEAFF. CDR3 in DNA: TGTGCCTCCGGGACAGGGGAGAAGGTTGAAGCTTTCTTT. The V gene is TRBV7-2, the J gene TRBJ1-1; 10 bases fit TRBD1. Germline lookup yields CDR1 SGHTA and CDR2 FQGNSA. This CDR3 has 13 amino acids. V lost 11 bases to trimming and J lost 7 bases; unmatched junction nucleotides: 10.

This chain uses TRBV11-2 with TRBJ2-3; tentative D call: TRBD1 (5 bases). The germline V gene encodes CDR1 SGHAT and CDR2 FQNNGV. Trimming pared 4 bases from V and 0 bases from J, leaving 8 bases between. The CDR3 runs to 14 residues. This CDR3 is CASSSDSSTDTQYF. The CDR3 DNA reads as TGTGCCAGCAGCTCCGACAGTAGCACAGATACGCAGTATTTT.

This clonotype was found many times. V gene TRBV27 combines with J gene TRBJ1-1; tentatively, D is TRBD1 (5 bases). Germline values: CDR1 MNHEY, CDR2 SMNVEV (reference sequence). The CDR3 length is 17 residues. The V end lost 3 bases, the J end lost 0 bases, and 17 bases lay between the germline ends. The CDR3 coding sequence is TGTGCCAGCAGTTTCGGGACGGGTACATTCATGAACACTGAAGCTTTCTTT. Protein product: CASSFGTGTFMNTEAFF.

This clonotype was picked up many times. The chain combines TRBV5-6 with TRBJ1-5; D possibly corresponds to TRBD1 (6 bases). The ends were cut back, 2 bases at V and 6 bases at J, with 12 bases in the middle. The V gene's germline CDR1 is SGHDT and CDR2 YYEEEE. The CDR3 is 14 residues long. CDR3 in amino acids: CASSFLDRRQPQHF. The DNA for the CDR3 is TGTGCCAGCAGCTTTCTTGACAGGCGTCAGCCCCAGCATTTT.

This clonotype was seen more than once but under ten times. V gene TRBV4-3 combines with J gene TRBJ1-4; 8 positions agree with TRBD1. Germline CDR1 is LGHNA and CDR2 is YSLEER. CDR3 size: 16 residues. Trimming took 1 base from V and 8 from J; bases not matched to a gene: 9. CDR3 amino acids: CASSQALGQGGEKLFF. CDR3 DNA sequence: TGCGCCAGCAGCCAAGCTTTAGGACAGGGTGGGGAAAAACTGTTTTTT.

This clonotype occurred a few times. The chain couples TRBV20-1 to TRBJ2-1; D gene ambiguous. In germline, CDR1 is DFQATT, CDR2 SNEGSKA (reference sequence). The CDR3 has 14 residues. V lost 1 base to trimming and J lost 4 bases, with 11 bases between them. The CDR3 sequence is CSARVQSTYNEQFF. In nucleotides, the CDR3 is TGCAGTGCTAGAGTCCAATCAACATACAATGAGCAGTTCTTC.

This clonotype turned up a few times. The rearrangement uses TRBV18 and TRBJ1-6; D might be TRBD1 (6 bases). V lost 8 bases to trimming and J lost 5 bases, with 10 bases between them. CDR3 length equals 13 residues. Germline V gene sequence: CDR1 KGHSH, CDR2 LQKENI. The CDR3 sequence: CASRTENNSPLHF. The CDR3 DNA follows: TGTGCCAGCCGGACAGAAAATAATTCACCCCTCCACTTT.

This sequence joins TRBV5-1 and TRBJ1-5, with D possibly TRBD1 on 6 matching bases. Germline values: CDR1 SGHRS, CDR2 YFSETQ. This CDR3 region has 15 residues. V shed 4 bases and J shed 6 bases, with 17 bases lying between them. CDR3 coding DNA: TGCGCCAGCAGCCCCGAAGGGGGGGGAGGTCAGCCCCAGCATTTT. Its protein product is CASSPEGGGGQPQHF.

The table lists this clonotype with many counts. The chain has TRBV12-3 or TRBV12-4 and TRBJ1-6; 9 bases line up with TRBD1. The CDR3 extends over 16 amino acids. V gave up 7 bases and J gave up 9 bases; unmatched junction bases: 13. The DNA of the CDR3 is TGTGCCAGCACAAACCCGGGACAGGGTAATGGTTCACCCCTCCACTTT. Its protein product is CASTNPGQGNGSPLHF.

This clonotype was observed many times. The chain carries TRBV12-3 or TRBV12-4 and TRBJ2-6; TRBD1 matches at 8 bases. Trimming cost V 5 bases and J 0 bases; bases outside gene matches: 3. The CDR3 totals 16 residues. Here the CDR3 DNA reads TGTGCCAGCAGTCGAACAGGGGGCTCTGGGGCCAACGTCCTGACTTTC. Translating it yields CASSRTGGSGANVLTF.

The chain is built from TRBV6-2 or TRBV6-3 and TRBJ1-2, with 7 bases matching TRBD1. The CDR3 length is 13 residues. The V gene's germline CDR1 is MNHEY and CDR2 SVGEGT. J gave up 7 bases and V 5 bases, and 7 bases lay outside the gene matches. DNA of the CDR3: TGTGCCAGCAGTATTACAGGGGTACGTGGCTACACCTTC. It codes for CASSITGVRGYTF.

This clonotype appeared many times. The chain joins TRBV10-2 to TRBJ2-4; 8 nucleotides line up with TRBD1. The CDR3 runs 15 residues. Germline lookup yields CDR1 WSHSY and CDR2 SAAADI. V lost 8 bases to trimming and J lost 7 bases; unmatched junction nucleotides: 13. CDR3 DNA sequence: TGCGCCAGCGAACGGAGGACAGGGTCTGAGAACATTCAGTACTTC. Protein product: CASERRTGSENIQYF.

In DNA form, the CDR3 reads TGCAGCGCAGAGTTATACATGAACACTGAAGCTTTCTTT. Protein product: CSAELYMNTEAFF. This sequence joins TRBV29-1 and TRBJ1-1; D is unresolved. CDR3 size: 13 residues. The germline V and J ends were trimmed by 7 bases and 0 bases, with 12 bases remaining between them. Germline loops: CDR1 SQVTM, CDR2 ANQGSEA.